The 14 T cell receptor beta chains in this list originate from one sample, sequenced in a study of T cells in Graves' hyperthyroidism and ophthalmopathy. Amplified TCR beta CDR3 regions came from RNA transcripts. A first-round RT-PCR of the TCR CDR3 used the HTBI primer set. One entry per CDR3 protein, called by TCRdb with MiXCR from the multiplex PCR reads. The table lists about 610,000 distinct CDR3 sequences, over 12% of them singletons, with approximately 4.2% in the top ten. The sequenced sample consisted of blood. The receptors here all came from a woman aged 40 to 50 with Graves' ophthalmopathy.

This clonotype was seen ten or more times. The genes are TRBV25-1 and TRBJ1-2; D gene ambiguous. The CDR3 is 12 residues long. Trimming removed 7 bases at V and 6 bases at J, with 12 bases between. Germline CDR1 is MGHDK and CDR2 is SYGVNS. The CDR3 DNA follows: TGTGCCAGCATAAGGTATTTCGATGGCTACACCTTC. As protein: CASIRYFDGYTF.

This clonotype was detected ten times or more. The rearrangement links TRBV20-1 to TRBJ1-6; 7 nucleotides match TRBD1. The V gene's germline CDR1 is DFQATT and CDR2 SNEGSKA (reference sequence). CDR3 length: 13 residues. Germline trimming cut 1 base from V and 10 bases from J; bases unmatched to any gene: 4. CDR3 in amino acids: CSARGARGSPLHF. The DNA for the CDR3 is TGCAGTGCTAGAGGCGCCAGGGGGTCACCCCTCCACTTT.

The sample holds many counts of this clonotype. The V call is TRBV7-9, the J call TRBJ2-7; the match to TRBD1 covers 9 bases. The CDR3 length is 16 residues. From germline, CDR1 is SEHNR and CDR2 FQNEAQ (reference sequence). The J segment lost 4 bases and the V segment lost 2 bases, leaving 9 bases of the junction unmatched. Here the CDR3 DNA reads TGTGCCAGCAGCTTAAACCCACAGGGGGCTCAGTACGAGCAGTACTTC. Translating gives CASSLNPQGAQYEQYF.

This clonotype was detected ten times or more. The rearrangement uses TRBV7-8 and TRBJ2-7, with D unclear. The CDR3 has 14 residues. Trimming removed 1 base at V and 0 bases at J, with 7 bases between. The V gene's germline CDR1 is SGHVS and CDR2 FQNEAQ. CDR3 bases: TGTGCCAGCAGCTTAGAAGTGGGCTCCTACGAGCAGTACTTC. Translation gives CASSLEVGSYEQYF.

This clonotype was recorded many times. The rearrangement uses TRBV2 and TRBJ2-2; 9 bases align to TRBD1. The CDR3 covers 15 residues. Germline V gene lookup returns CDR1 SNHLY and CDR2 FYNNEI. The V segment lost 7 bases and the J segment 0 bases; nucleotides outside the gene matches: 3. The CDR3, as DNA: TGTGCCAGCACTGGGGACAGGGCGAACACCGGGGAGCTGTTTTTT. It specifies CASTGDRANTGELFF.

The chain has TRBV20-1 and TRBJ1-3, with unresolved D. The V gene's germline CDR1 is DFQATT and CDR2 SNEGSKA (reference sequence). Trimming shortened V by 0 bases and J by 7 bases, and 25 bases separated the two germline ends. CDR3 length: 18 residues. In nucleotides, the CDR3 is TGCAGTGCTAGAGATATGATGGACGGCGGGAGAAGAACCAACACCATATATTTT. It encodes CSARDMMDGGRRTNTIYF.

The chain uses TRBV19 and TRBJ2-5; TRBD1 aligns across 10 bases. The CDR3 consists of 14 residues. The germline V gene has CDR1 LNHDA and CDR2 SQIVND (reference sequence). Unmatched junction bases numbered 8, after V lost 8 bases and J lost 5 bases. The CDR3 region has the DNA TGTGCCAGTTCCGAGACAGGGGGCGATGAGACCCAGTACTTC. This translates into CASSETGGDETQYF.

The table lists this clonotype with a few counts. This rearrangement joins TRBV19 to TRBJ2-5; a weak D match, TRBD2 (5 bases). This CDR3 is 15 amino acids long. The V end lost 1 base, the J end lost 2 bases, and 11 bases lay between the germline ends. Germline CDR1 reads LNHDA; CDR2 reads SQIVND (reference sequence). The DNA for the CDR3 is TGTGCCAGTAGTATAGGGTCTAGCCCTCAAGAGACCCAGTACTTC. Translated, it gives CASSIGSSPQETQYF.

Notes on this clonotype: A much larger clone is a single base away; this may be a read error. The chain links TRBV7-8 to TRBJ1-1; tentative D call: TRBD1 (6 bases). The CDR3 contains 14 residues. Looked up from germline, CDR1 is SGHVS and CDR2 is FQNEAQ. Here the CDR3 DNA reads TGTGCCAGCAGCTTAAACACAGGGAACACTGAAACTTTCTTT. This translates into CASSLNTGNTETFF.

Many counts were recorded for this clonotype. This sequence joins TRBV28 and TRBJ2-7; D gene uncertain. In germline, CDR1 is MDHEN, CDR2 SYDVKM. V was shortened by 5 bases and J by 0 bases, with 8 bases between the two germline ends. The CDR3 totals 13 residues. The CDR3 reads CASSLGFSYEQYF. DNA of the CDR3: TGTGCCAGCAGTCTTGGGTTCTCCTACGAGCAGTACTTC.

Concerning this clonotype itself: One junction end does not reproduce the germline sequence, and a read error may be involved. The CDR3 DNA reads as TGTGCCAGCAGCGTTAGGGGGGACGGGGGCGATGAAAAACCGTTTTTT. As protein: CASSVRGDGGDEKPFF. This sequence joins TRBV9 and TRBJ1-4; D may be TRBD1 (6 bases). The CDR3 loop spans 16 amino acids. Germline CDR1 reads SGDLS; CDR2 reads YYNGEE. The whole variable domain, remainder taken from reference TRBV9 and TRBJ1-4, is DSGVTQTPKHLITATGQRVTLRCSPRSGDLSVYWYQQSLDQGLQFLIQYYNGEERAKGNILERFSAQQFPDLHSELNLSSLELGDSALYFCASSVRGDGGDEKPFFGSGTQLSVL.

Many counts were recorded for this clonotype. This CDR3 reads CASSWGLAGTYEQYF. CDR3 sequence (DNA): TGTGCCAGCAGCTGGGGACTAGCGGGAACCTACGAGCAGTACTTC. This rearrangement joins TRBV11-2 to TRBJ2-7, with 13 bases matching TRBD2. Germline values: CDR1 SGHAT, CDR2 FQNNGV. V trimming: 4 bases; J trimming: 2 bases; junction bases outside the gene matches: 2. This CDR3 has 15 amino acids. Full variable domain (rest looked up from reference TRBV11-2 and TRBJ2-7): EAGVAQSPRYKIIEKRQSVAFWCNPISGHATLYWYQQILGQGPKLLIQFQNNGVVDDSQLPKDRFSAERLKGVDSTLKIQPAKLEDSAVYLCASSWGLAGTYEQYFGPGTRLTVT.

This clonotype was seen at least ten times. The chain carries TRBV10-3 and TRBJ2-5; a weak D match, TRBD2 (6 bases). The CDR3 length is 13 residues. The germline V gene encodes CDR1 ENHRY and CDR2 SYGVKD. Trimming took off 7 bases at V and 5 bases at J, with 14 bases between the two ends. The CDR3 sequence: CAITRRVGETQYF. CDR3 nucleotide sequence: TGTGCCATCACCAGGAGGGTAGGGGAGACCCAGTACTTC.

This clonotype has more than one count but fewer than ten. CDR3 sequence reads: CASSQEAVPLGGYTF. CDR3 nucleotides: TGCGCCAGCAGCCAAGAAGCAGTCCCTCTCGGTGGCTACACCTTC. V and J are TRBV4-1 and TRBJ1-2; D unresolved. This CDR3 region has 15 residues. V lost 0 bases, J lost 7 bases, and 15 bases lay in between. CDR1 is MGHRA and CDR2 is YSYEKL in the germline V gene.